This passage covers 28 T cell receptor beta chains from one sample sequenced in a study of T cell responses to AZD1222 COVID-19 vaccine. Using immunoSEQ multiplex PCR, the repertoire was profiled, and TCRdb retains in-frame clones only, with some absent. The table has more than 70,000 clones, about 85% seen once; the top ten hold about 1.6%. Sequenced material: peripheral blood, taken on day 0 of AZD1222 vaccination. The source is an adult in good health.

The V gene is TRBV7-2, the J gene TRBJ2-7; TRBD1 matches at 10 bases. The V gene's germline CDR1 is SGHTA and CDR2 FQGNSA. The CDR3 contains 14 residues. V dropped 5 bases and J dropped 3; count of bases not matched to a gene: 4. Written as DNA, the CDR3 is TGTGCCAGCAGCCCGGGACAGGGGTTCTACGAGCAGTACTTC. It encodes CASSPGQGFYEQYF.

The rearrangement joins TRBV6-5 to TRBJ1-4, with 10 bases lining up with TRBD1. Trimming cost V 6 bases and J 6 bases; bases outside gene matches: 4. The CDR3 has 14 amino acids. Germline CDR1 reads MNHEY; CDR2 reads SVGAGI. In DNA form, the CDR3 reads TGTGCCAGCAGCAGACAGGGGGCAGATGAAAAACTGTTTTTT. Its translation: CASSRQGADEKLFF.

The V call is TRBV9, the J call TRBJ2-7; 8 bases are shared with TRBD2. The germline V gene encodes CDR1 SGDLS and CDR2 YYNGEE. V trimming: 7 bases; J trimming: 2 bases; junction bases outside the gene matches: 2. The CDR3 has 12 residues. Here the CDR3 reads CASGGGTYEQYF. CDR3 sequence (DNA): TGTGCCAGCGGCGGGGGGACCTACGAGCAGTACTTC.

This chain links TRBV13 with TRBJ2-2; TRBD2 agrees at 7 bases. The CDR3 runs to 15 residues. Trimming removed 3 bases from V and 6 bases from J; junction bases left unmatched: 7. Germline assignment: CDR1 PRHDT and CDR2 FYEKMQ (reference sequence). CDR3 nucleotide sequence: TGTGCCAGCAGCTTCGGGAGGCCGGAAGCCGGGGAGCTGTTTTTT. This codes for CASSFGRPEAGELFF.

About this clone: No conserved phenylalanine or tryptophan ends this CDR3, so it is likely a read error. The CDR3 spells CASREAGPRLDGYTL. For the CDR3, the DNA is TGTGCCAGCCGCGAGGCGGGACCCAGGCTGGACGGCTACACCCTC. The rearrangement uses TRBV19 and TRBJ1-2; weak D call: TRBD1 (5 bases). There are 15 residues in the CDR3. Per the germline V gene, CDR1 is LNHDA and CDR2 is SQIVND (reference sequence). Trimming took 9 bases from V and 8 from J, leaving 25 bases between them.

The chain employs TRBV7-2 and TRBJ1-3; 7 nucleotides match TRBD1. The ends lost 5 bases at V and 2 bases at J; junction bases unmatched: 15. The V gene's germline CDR1 is SGHTA and CDR2 FQGNSA. The CDR3 sequence is 18 residues long. CDR3 region: CASSIGRSDRPPGNTIYF. The DNA of the CDR3 is TGTGCCAGCAGCATTGGGCGTTCGGACAGGCCCCCTGGAAACACCATATATTTT.

The chain recombines TRBV6-5 with TRBJ1-2; D remains ambiguous. This CDR3 contains 13 residues. The germline gives CDR1 MNHEY, CDR2 SVGAGI. The V gene lost 0 bases and the J gene lost 5 bases, with 7 bases spanning the gap. DNA of the CDR3: TGTGCCAGCAGTTACTCGACCCTATATGGCTACACCTTC. Amino acids: CASSYSTLYGYTF.

The V and J genes are TRBV27 and TRBJ2-7, with D uncertain. The CDR3 totals 13 residues. Trimming took 6 bases from V and 0 from J, leaving 9 bases between them. Germline CDR1 reads MNHEY; CDR2 reads SMNVEV (reference sequence). CDR3 loop: CASRATGSYEQYF. The CDR3 DNA follows: TGTGCCAGCAGGGCTACCGGCTCCTACGAGCAGTACTTC.

The rearrangement uses TRBV15 and TRBJ2-7, with 7 bases identical to TRBD1. Trimming took 4 bases from V and 2 from J; bases not matched to a gene: 8. In germline, CDR1 is LNHNV, CDR2 YYDKDF (reference sequence). This CDR3 has 15 residues. CDR3 sequence (DNA): TGTGCCACCAGCAAAGCCCGACAGGGTCCCTACGAGCAGTACTTC. Translation gives CATSKARQGPYEQYF.

This chain links TRBV29-1 with TRBJ2-7, with no clear D. Germline V CDR1 and CDR2: SQVTM, ANQGSEA. The V gene lost 7 bases and the J gene lost 0 bases, with 13 bases spanning the gap. The CDR3 is made up of 13 amino acids. This chain's CDR3 is CSAQSTRSYEQYF. In DNA, the CDR3 is TGCAGCGCCCAAAGTACTCGCTCCTACGAGCAGTACTTC.

The genes are TRBV19 and TRBJ1-2; the match to TRBD1 covers 9 bases. Germline trimming cut 1 base from V and 6 bases from J; bases unmatched to any gene: 3. This CDR3 has 14 residues. Germline CDR1 reads LNHDA; CDR2 reads SQIVND (reference sequence). The DNA for the CDR3 is TGTGCCAGTAGTATAGCAGGACAGGGGAATGGCTACACCTTC. Protein: CASSIAGQGNGYTF.

The chain has TRBV4-3 and TRBJ1-1, with TRBD1 identical over 7 bases. From germline, CDR1 is LGHNA and CDR2 YSLEER. The CDR3 extends over 15 amino acids. Losses at the gene ends were 1 base for V and 2 bases for J; bases not matched to a gene: 4. The CDR3 protein is CASSQADRDNTEAFF. CDR3 bases: TGCGCCAGCAGCCAAGCCGACAGGGATAACACTGAAGCTTTCTTT.

The gene calls are TRBV6-5 and TRBJ1-4; D may be TRBD1 (5 bases). The CDR3 contains 15 residues. The V gene's germline CDR1 is MNHEY and CDR2 SVGAGI. Trimming took 6 bases from V and 5 from J, leaving 16 bases between them. In DNA, the CDR3 is TGTGCCAGCAGATCGGGCGGCAGGGAGAATGAAAAACTGTTTTTT. This sequence encodes CASRSGGRENEKLFF.

The genes are TRBV7-3 and TRBJ1-4; tentative D call: TRBD1 (6 bases). The germline V gene has CDR1 SGHTA and CDR2 FQGTGA. Trimming shortened V by 5 bases and J by 5 bases, and 15 bases separated the two germline ends. CDR3 length equals 15 residues. DNA for the CDR3: TGTGCCAGCAGCGTACAGGGACCGCCGAATGAAAAACTGTTTTTT. Translated, it gives CASSVQGPPNEKLFF.

The chain is built from TRBV5-6 and TRBJ1-5, with D possibly matching TRBD1 (6 bases). The CDR3 extends over 16 amino acids. The V gene lost 2 bases and the J gene lost 4 bases, with 16 bases spanning the gap. Germline CDR1 SGHDT, CDR2 YYEEEE. CDR3 sequence (DNA): TGTGCCAGCAGCTTTGGACAGACGAGGGTTAATCAGCCCCAGCATTTT. Translated, it gives CASSFGQTRVNQPQHF.

This clone was observed once. V gene TRBV7-2 combines with J gene TRBJ2-5, with D possibly TRBD1 on 6 matching bases. V was shortened by 3 bases and J by 4 bases, with 9 bases between the two germline ends. The CDR3 contains 13 residues. Germline V CDR1 and CDR2: SGHTA, FQGNSA. This CDR3 reads CASSFYRAETQYF. CDR3 in DNA: TGTGCCAGCAGCTTTTACAGGGCAGAGACCCAGTACTTC.

The chain couples TRBV5-1 to TRBJ2-7, with D perhaps matching TRBD2 (6 bases). V was clipped by 0 bases and J by 5 bases, with 12 bases between them. The CDR3 runs to 14 residues. The germline V gene has CDR1 SGHRS and CDR2 YFSETQ. CDR3 sequence (DNA): TGCGCCAGCAGCTTGGCGGGAGCTCTTCACGAGCAGTACTTC. Translated: CASSLAGALHEQYF.

This chain connects TRBV18 to TRBJ1-3; a weak D match, TRBD1 (5 bases). This CDR3 contains 16 residues. V lost 3 bases, J lost 2 bases, and 14 bases lay in between. Germline CDR1 and CDR2: KGHSH and LQKENI. The CDR3 DNA reads as TGTGCCAGCTCACCCCCCGGGACCCTGGCTGGAAACACCATATATTTT. Encoded protein: CASSPPGTLAGNTIYF.

V is TRBV18 and J is TRBJ2-3; TRBD2 aligns across 7 bases. This CDR3 contains 14 residues. The germline gives CDR1 KGHSH, CDR2 LQKENI. V lost 5 bases to trimming and J lost 2 bases; unmatched junction nucleotides: 4. CDR3 in DNA: TGTGCCAGCTCAACCGGGACTAACACAGATACGCAGTATTTT. It encodes CASSTGTNTDTQYF.

This clone has only one observation. The J gene is TRBJ2-2, the V gene TRBV14, with unresolved D. Germline V gene data show CDR1 as SGHDN and CDR2 as FVKESK. CDR3 size: 17 residues. The V and J ends lost 1 base and 1 base respectively, with 13 bases between them. The CDR3 coding sequence is TGTGCCAGCAGCCAAGGCCACAGTTCAAGGAACACCGGGGAGCTGTTTTTT. Translating it yields CASSQGHSSRNTGELFF.

V gene TRBV28 combines with J gene TRBJ2-5, with D possibly being TRBD1 (6 bases). This CDR3 spans 15 amino acids. Germline values: CDR1 MDHEN, CDR2 SYDVKM. V gave up 10 bases and J gave up 1 base, with 19 bases separating them. DNA of the CDR3: TGTGCCACCCGACAGGAGGACACCCTCCAAGAGACCCAGTACTTC. Translation gives CATRQEDTLQETQYF. Full variable domain (outside the CDR3, taken from reference TRBV28 and TRBJ2-5): DVKVTQSSRYLVKRTGEKVFLECVQDMDHENMFWYRQDPGLGLRLIYFSYDVKMKEKGDIPEGYSVSREKKERFSLILESASTNQTSMYLCATRQEDTLQETQYFGPGTRLLVL.

The V gene is TRBV29-1, the J gene TRBJ1-3; D uncertain. This CDR3 comprises 13 residues. The germline V and J ends were trimmed by 4 bases and 0 bases, with 7 bases remaining between them. The germline V gene has CDR1 SQVTM and CDR2 ANQGSEA. CDR3 DNA: TGCAGCGTTGTGACAAGCTCTGGAAACACCATATATTTT. This gives the protein CSVVTSSGNTIYF.

V is TRBV19 and J is TRBJ1-1; D not resolved. Trimming removed 2 bases at V and 4 bases at J, with 11 bases between. This CDR3 has 14 amino acids. In germline, CDR1 is LNHDA, CDR2 SQIVND (reference sequence). The CDR3 region has the DNA TGTGCCAGTAGTATAATAGGATTGAGCACTGAAGCTTTCTTT. Translation: CASSIIGLSTEAFF.

The CDR3 loop is CASSLLPGELFF. For the CDR3, the DNA is TGTGCCAGCTCACTCCTGCCGGGGGAGCTGTTTTTT. The chain employs TRBV18 and TRBJ2-2; no reliable D call. The CDR3 sequence is 12 residues long. V lost 4 bases, J lost 8 bases, and 8 bases lay in between. Germline values: CDR1 KGHSH, CDR2 LQKENI.

The chain links TRBV4-3 to TRBJ1-1, with D possibly being TRBD1 (5 bases). Germline V gene lookup returns CDR1 LGHNA and CDR2 YSLEER. V lost 4 bases to trimming and J lost 3 bases, with 12 bases between them. The CDR3 spans 14 residues. The CDR3 region is CASSRRQRDTEAFF. The CDR3 DNA follows: TGCGCCAGCAGCCGTAGACAGCGGGACACTGAAGCTTTCTTT.

This chain links TRBV30 with TRBJ1-2; 9 nucleotides align to TRBD1. The ends lost 3 bases at V and 3 bases at J; junction bases unmatched: 5. The CDR3 is made up of 14 amino acids. Germline loops: CDR1 GTSNPN, CDR2 SVGIG (reference sequence). CDR3 region: CAWRVGQGYYGYTF. CDR3 in DNA: TGTGCCTGGAGGGTGGGACAGGGATACTATGGCTACACCTTC.

In DNA form, the CDR3 reads TGTGCCAGCAGCGTAGGACAGTACTCCGGGGAGCTGTTTTTT. It codes for CASSVGQYSGELFF. The rearrangement joins TRBV9 to TRBJ2-2; D may be TRBD1 (5 bases). The V gene's germline CDR1 is SGDLS and CDR2 YYNGEE. CDR3 size: 14 residues. Trimming took 0 bases from V and 6 from J, leaving 9 bases between them.

The CDR3 region is CASKLQGYAEAFF. The CDR3 DNA sequence: TGTGCCAGCAAGCTACAGGGTTACGCTGAAGCTTTCTTT. This sequence joins TRBV12-3 or TRBV12-4 and TRBJ1-1; a possible D gene is TRBD1 (6 bases). V was trimmed by 7 bases and J by 6 bases, leaving 15 bases between them. CDR3 length equals 13 residues.